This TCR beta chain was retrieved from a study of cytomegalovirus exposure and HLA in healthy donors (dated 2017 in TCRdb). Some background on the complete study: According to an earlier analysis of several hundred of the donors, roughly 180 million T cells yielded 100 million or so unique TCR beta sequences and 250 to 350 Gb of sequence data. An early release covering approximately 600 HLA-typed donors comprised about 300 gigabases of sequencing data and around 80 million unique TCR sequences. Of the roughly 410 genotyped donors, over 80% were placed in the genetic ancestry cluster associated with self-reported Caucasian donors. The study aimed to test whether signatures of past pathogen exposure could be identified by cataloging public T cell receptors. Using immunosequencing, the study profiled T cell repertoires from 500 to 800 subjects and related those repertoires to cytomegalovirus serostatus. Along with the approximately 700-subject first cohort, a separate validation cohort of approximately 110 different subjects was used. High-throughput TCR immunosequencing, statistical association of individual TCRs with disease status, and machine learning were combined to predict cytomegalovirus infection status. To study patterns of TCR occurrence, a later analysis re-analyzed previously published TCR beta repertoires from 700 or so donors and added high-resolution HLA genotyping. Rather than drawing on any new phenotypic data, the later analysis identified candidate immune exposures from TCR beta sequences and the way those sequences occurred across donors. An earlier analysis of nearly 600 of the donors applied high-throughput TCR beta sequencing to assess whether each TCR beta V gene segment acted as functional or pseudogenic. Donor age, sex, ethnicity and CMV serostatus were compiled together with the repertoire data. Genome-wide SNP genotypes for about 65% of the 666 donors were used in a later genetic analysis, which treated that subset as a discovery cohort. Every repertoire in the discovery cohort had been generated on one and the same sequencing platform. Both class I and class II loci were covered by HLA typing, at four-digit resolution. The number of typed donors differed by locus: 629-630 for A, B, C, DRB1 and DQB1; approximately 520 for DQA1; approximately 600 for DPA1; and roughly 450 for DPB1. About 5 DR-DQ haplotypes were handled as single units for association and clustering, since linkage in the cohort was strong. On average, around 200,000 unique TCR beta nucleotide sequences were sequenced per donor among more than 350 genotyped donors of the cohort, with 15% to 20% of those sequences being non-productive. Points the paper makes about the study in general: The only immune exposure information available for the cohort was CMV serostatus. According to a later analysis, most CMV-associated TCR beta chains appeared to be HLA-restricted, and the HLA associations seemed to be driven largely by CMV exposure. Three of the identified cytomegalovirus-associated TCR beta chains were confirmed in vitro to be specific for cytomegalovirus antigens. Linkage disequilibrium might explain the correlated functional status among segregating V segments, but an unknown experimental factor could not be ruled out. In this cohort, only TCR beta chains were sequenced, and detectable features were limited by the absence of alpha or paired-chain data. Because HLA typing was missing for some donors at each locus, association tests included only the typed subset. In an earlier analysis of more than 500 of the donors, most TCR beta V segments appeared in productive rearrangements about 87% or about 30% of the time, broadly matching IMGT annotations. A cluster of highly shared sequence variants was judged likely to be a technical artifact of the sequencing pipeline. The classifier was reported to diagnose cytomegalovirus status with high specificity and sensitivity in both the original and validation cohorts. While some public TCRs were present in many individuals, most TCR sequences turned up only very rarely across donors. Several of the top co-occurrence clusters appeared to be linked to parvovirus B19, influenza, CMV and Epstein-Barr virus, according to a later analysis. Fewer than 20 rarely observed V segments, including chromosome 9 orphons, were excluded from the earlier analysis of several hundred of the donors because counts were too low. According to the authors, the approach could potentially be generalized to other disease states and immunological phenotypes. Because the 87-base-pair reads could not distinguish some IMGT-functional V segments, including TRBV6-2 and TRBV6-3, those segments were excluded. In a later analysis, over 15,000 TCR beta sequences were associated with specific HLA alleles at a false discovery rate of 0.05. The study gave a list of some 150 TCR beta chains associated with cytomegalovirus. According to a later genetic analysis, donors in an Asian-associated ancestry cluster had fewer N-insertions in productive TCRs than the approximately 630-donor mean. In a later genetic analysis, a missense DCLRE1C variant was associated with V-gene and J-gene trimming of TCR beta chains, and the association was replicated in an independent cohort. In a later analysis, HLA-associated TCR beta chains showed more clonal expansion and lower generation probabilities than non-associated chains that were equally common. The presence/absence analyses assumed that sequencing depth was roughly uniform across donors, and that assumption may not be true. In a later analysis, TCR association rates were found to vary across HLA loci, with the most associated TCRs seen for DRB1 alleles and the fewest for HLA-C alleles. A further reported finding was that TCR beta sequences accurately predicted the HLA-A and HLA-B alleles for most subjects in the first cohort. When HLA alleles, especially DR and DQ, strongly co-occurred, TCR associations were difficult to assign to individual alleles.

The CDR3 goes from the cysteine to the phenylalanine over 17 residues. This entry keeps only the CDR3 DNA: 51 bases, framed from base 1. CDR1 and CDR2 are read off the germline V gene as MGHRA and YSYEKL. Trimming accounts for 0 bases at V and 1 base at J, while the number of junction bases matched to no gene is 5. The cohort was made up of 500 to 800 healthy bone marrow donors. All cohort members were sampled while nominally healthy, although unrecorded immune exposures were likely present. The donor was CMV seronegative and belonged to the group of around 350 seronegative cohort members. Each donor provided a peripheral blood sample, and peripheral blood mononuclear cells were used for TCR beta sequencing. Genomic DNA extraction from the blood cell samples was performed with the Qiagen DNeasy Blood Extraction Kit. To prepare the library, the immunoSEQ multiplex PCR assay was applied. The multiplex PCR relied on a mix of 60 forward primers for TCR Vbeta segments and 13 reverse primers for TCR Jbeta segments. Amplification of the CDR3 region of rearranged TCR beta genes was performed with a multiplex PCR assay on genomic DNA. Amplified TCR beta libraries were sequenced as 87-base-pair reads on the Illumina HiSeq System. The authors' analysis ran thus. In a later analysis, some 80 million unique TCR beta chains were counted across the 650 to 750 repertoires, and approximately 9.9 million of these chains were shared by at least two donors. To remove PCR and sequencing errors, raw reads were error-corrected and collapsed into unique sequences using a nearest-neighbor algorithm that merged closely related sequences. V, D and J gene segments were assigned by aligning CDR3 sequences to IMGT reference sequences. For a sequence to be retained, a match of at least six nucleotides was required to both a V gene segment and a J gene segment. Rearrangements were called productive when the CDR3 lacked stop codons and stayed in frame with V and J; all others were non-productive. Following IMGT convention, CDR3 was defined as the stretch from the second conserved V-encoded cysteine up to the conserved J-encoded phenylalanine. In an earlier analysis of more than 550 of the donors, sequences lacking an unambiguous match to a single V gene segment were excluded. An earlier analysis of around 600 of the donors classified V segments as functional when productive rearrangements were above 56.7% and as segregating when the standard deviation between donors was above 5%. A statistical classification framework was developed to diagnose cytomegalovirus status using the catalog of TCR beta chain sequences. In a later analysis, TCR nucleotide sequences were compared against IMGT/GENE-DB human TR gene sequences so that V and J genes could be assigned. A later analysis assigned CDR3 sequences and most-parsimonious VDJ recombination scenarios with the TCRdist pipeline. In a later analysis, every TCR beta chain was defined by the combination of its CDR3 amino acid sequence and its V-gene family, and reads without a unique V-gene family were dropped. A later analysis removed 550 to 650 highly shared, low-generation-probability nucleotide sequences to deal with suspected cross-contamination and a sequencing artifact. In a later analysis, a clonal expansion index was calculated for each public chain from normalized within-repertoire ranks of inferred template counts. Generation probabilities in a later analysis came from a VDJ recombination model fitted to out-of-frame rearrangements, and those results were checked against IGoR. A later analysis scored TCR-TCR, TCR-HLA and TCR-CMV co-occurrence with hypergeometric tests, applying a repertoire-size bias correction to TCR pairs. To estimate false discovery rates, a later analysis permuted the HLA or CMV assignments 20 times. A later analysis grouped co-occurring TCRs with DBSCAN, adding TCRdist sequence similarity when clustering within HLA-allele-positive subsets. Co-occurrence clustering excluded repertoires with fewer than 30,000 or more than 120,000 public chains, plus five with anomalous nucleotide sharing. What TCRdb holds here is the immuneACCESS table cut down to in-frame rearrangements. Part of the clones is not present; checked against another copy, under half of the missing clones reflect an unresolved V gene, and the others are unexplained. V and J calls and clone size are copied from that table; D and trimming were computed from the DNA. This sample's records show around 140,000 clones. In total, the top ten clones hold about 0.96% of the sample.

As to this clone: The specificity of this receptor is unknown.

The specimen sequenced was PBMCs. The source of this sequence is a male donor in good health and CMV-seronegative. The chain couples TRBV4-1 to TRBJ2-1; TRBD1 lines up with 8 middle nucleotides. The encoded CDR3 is CASSQDSGQVSYNEQFF. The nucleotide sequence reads TGCGCCAGCAGCCAAGATTCGGGACAGGTTTCCTACAATGAGCAGTTCTTC.